The 12 T cell receptor beta chains below come from one sample, sequenced in a study of cytomegalovirus exposure and HLA in healthy donors. In the PCR, 60 Vbeta and 13 Jbeta primers were used. Method: immunoSEQ multiplex PCR; TCRdb's copy keeps in-frame clones and lacks some. The table shows about 300,000 clones, with 86% occurring only once. What was sequenced was PBMCs. These receptors all stem from a man aged 40-49 years in good health and CMV-seropositive.

The V call is TRBV6-5, the J call TRBJ2-5; TRBD2 matches at 8 bases. This CDR3 is built from 13 residues. After removal of 6 bases from V and 5 bases from J, the junction contained 5 bases not matched to a gene. Per the germline V gene, CDR1 is MNHEY and CDR2 is SVGAGI. This chain's CDR3 is CASRNGGRETQYF. The CDR3 nucleotides are TGTGCCAGCAGGAACGGCGGGAGGGAGACCCAGTACTTC.

The chain employs TRBV2 and TRBJ1-4; D may be TRBD1 (5 bases). This CDR3 spans 18 amino acids. V was pared by 6 bases and J by 5 bases, with 25 bases between. In germline, CDR1 is SNHLY, CDR2 FYNNEI. The CDR3 spells CASREPGLRIPTNEKLFF. The DNA of the CDR3 is TGTGCCAGCAGGGAACCGGGACTCCGGATCCCTACGAATGAAAAACTGTTTTTT.

This CDR3 reads CASSFVGRYRDEQYF. Written as DNA, the CDR3 is TGTGCCAGCAGTTTCGTCGGGAGATATCGGGACGAGCAGTACTTC. This chain connects TRBV6-5 to TRBJ2-5; TRBD2 might be the D (6 bases). With the DNA end fitting TRBJ2-7 better, the J assignment may be wrong. This CDR3 contains 15 residues. In germline, CDR1 is MNHEY, CDR2 SVGAGI.

V and J are TRBV5-1 and TRBJ2-7, with 7 bases lining up with TRBD1. The CDR3 has 15 amino acids. J gave up 3 bases and V 1 base, and 7 bases lay outside the gene matches. Germline-derived CDR1 and CDR2 are SGHRS and YFSETQ. The CDR3 sequence: CASSLNRGTYYEQYF. The CDR3 DNA reads TGCGCCAGCAGCTTGAACAGGGGAACCTACTACGAGCAGTACTTC.

The chain combines TRBV25-1 with TRBJ2-5, with D possibly matching TRBD2 (6 bases). Per germline, CDR1 MGHDK and CDR2 SYGVNS. The CDR3 is made up of 13 amino acids. V dropped 0 bases and J dropped 5 bases, with 7 bases sitting between them. The CDR3 loop reads CASSEYGGETQYF. The CDR3 nucleotides read TGTGCCAGCAGTGAATACGGAGGGGAGACCCAGTACTTC.

The chain uses TRBV5-1 and TRBJ1-2; TRBD1 aligns across 11 bases. The V and J ends lost 0 bases and 4 bases, in that order; junction bases with no gene match: 2. The CDR3 consists of 15 residues. Per germline, CDR1 SGHRS and CDR2 YFSETQ. The CDR3 bases are TGCGCCAGCAGCTTGGCCGGGACAGGGGGCTATGGCTACACCTTC. Translated, it gives CASSLAGTGGYGYTF.

This chain connects TRBV29-1 to TRBJ2-3; 10 bases line up with TRBD2. Germline CDR1 reads SQVTM; CDR2 reads ANQGSEA. This CDR3 contains 17 residues. The V segment lost 8 bases and the J segment 2 bases; nucleotides outside the gene matches: 16. The DNA for the CDR3 is TGCAGCCTCCTGAAAGGTCGTAGCGGGAGGAACACAGATACGCAGTATTTT. This encodes CSLLKGRSGRNTDTQYF.

The rearrangement uses TRBV5-1 and TRBJ2-2; D gene uncertain. The germline gives CDR1 SGHRS, CDR2 YFSETQ. Trimming removed 0 bases from V and 6 bases from J, with 12 bases in between. The CDR3 has 15 residues. DNA for the CDR3: TGCGCCAGCAGCTTGGGTTGGGCTGATTCCGGGGAGCTGTTTTTT. Its translation is CASSLGWADSGELFF.

This clone has a single count. As the CDR3 is not closed by the conserved phenylalanine or tryptophan, this likely results from a read error. It is unclear where the CDR3 begins or ends on the DNA, so no DNA is shown, and the CDR3 is as TCRdb lists it. J is TRBJ2-7 and V is TRBV28; TRBD1 reflects the table's D call only, with no check against the DNA. With termini counted, the CDR3 has 12 amino acids. Germline assignment: CDR1 MDHEN and CDR2 SYDVKM. The CDR3 reads CASSPPGQGTSL.

The rearrangement links TRBV6-4 to TRBJ2-3; D is perhaps TRBD2 (6 bases). Between the trimmed V and J ends, which lost 10 bases and 0 bases, there was a span of 14 bases. Germline loops: CDR1 MRHNA, CDR2 SNTAGT. CDR3 length: 14 residues. CDR3: CATQSSASTDTQYF. DNA for the CDR3: TGTGCCACCCAGTCTAGCGCTAGCACAGATACGCAGTATTTT.

This chain uses TRBV7-2 with TRBJ2-3; TRBD1 matches 12 bases. V lost 5 bases and J lost 5; bases outside the gene matches: 5. The length of the CDR3 is 15 residues. From germline, CDR1 is SGHTA and CDR2 FQGNSA. In nucleotides, the CDR3 is TGTGCCAGCAGCCCCCGGGACAGGGGGCGAGATACGCAGTATTTT. This codes for CASSPRDRGRDTQYF.

This chain links TRBV18 with TRBJ1-5; 7 bases agree with TRBD1. The CDR3 totals 15 residues. Trimming took 5 bases from V and 6 from J; bases not matched to a gene: 10. Germline V gene lookup returns CDR1 KGHSH and CDR2 LQKENI. DNA of the CDR3: TGTGCCAGCTCAAAAGGGGGCGTCGGATTTCAGCCCCAGCATTTT. It specifies CASSKGGVGFQPQHF.